The 18 T cell receptor beta chains presented below share a single source sample, sequenced in a study of graft-versus-host responses after intestinal transplantation. Clones were sequenced by immunoSEQ multiplex PCR, and TCRdb holds only the in-frame ones, with some missing. There are around 90,000 clones in the sample; 85% to 95% occur only once, and about 0.2% lies in the top ten. For these receptors, no antigen is known. The input for sequencing was unstimulated CD4+ T cells sorted from spleen or lymph node cells, taken before transplant. Receptors originate from a human donor who was the organ donor for an intestinal transplant.

CDR3 in amino acids: CASTRTGNLNYGYTF. The CDR3 region has the DNA TGTGCCAGCACCAGAACAGGAAACCTTAACTATGGCTACACCTTC. The chain couples TRBV9 to TRBJ1-2; TRBD1 might be the D (5 bases). The V and J ends lost 6 bases and 1 base respectively, with 16 bases between them. The CDR3 spans 15 residues. Germline V gives CDR1 SGDLS, CDR2 YYNGEE.

V is TRBV5-3 and J is TRBJ2-3; possible D gene TRBD2, 6 bases. TRBV5-3 is sorted into the ORF group, with uncertain function. The CDR3 runs to 14 residues. V lost 6 bases to trimming and J lost 2 bases, with 13 bases between them. CDR3 region: CARMRGGTTDTQYF. For the CDR3, the DNA is TGTGCCAGAATGAGGGGCGGGACCACAGATACGCAGTATTTT.

The chain combines TRBV18 with TRBJ1-3; no definite D call. This CDR3 has 15 amino acids. Per the germline V gene, CDR1 is KGHSH and CDR2 is LQKENI. Trimming removed 0 bases from V and 0 bases from J, with 6 bases in between. In nucleotides, the CDR3 is TGTGCCAGCTCACCACCCCCCAGCTCTGGAAACACCATATATTTT. It codes for CASSPPPSSGNTIYF.

The chain combines TRBV28 with TRBJ2-5; no reliable D call. Deletions cut 2 bases from V and 0 bases from J, with 7 bases between. CDR3 length: 14 residues. Germline lookup yields CDR1 MDHEN and CDR2 SYDVKM. The CDR3 DNA reads as TGTGCCAGCAGTTTAAGTAAGAACCAAGAGACCCAGTACTTC. This encodes CASSLSKNQETQYF.

This chain links TRBV6-4 with TRBJ1-1, with a weak D call TRBD1 (6 bases). V lost 6 bases and J lost 8, with 13 bases in between. CDR1 is MRHNA and CDR2 is SNTAGT in the germline V gene. The CDR3 has 12 amino acids. CDR3 sequence (DNA): TGTGCCAGCAGACACTACAGGGTCGAAGCTTTCTTT. This sequence encodes CASRHYRVEAFF.

The CDR3 DNA sequence: TGTGCCAGCTCCTTGGGTTCAGGGACTGAAGCTTTCTTT. It translates to CASSLGSGTEAFF. This sequence joins TRBV18 and TRBJ1-1, with D tentatively TRBD1 (5 bases). CDR1 and CDR2 from the germline V gene are KGHSH and LQKENI. V lost 6 bases, J lost 5 bases, and 13 bases lay in between. The CDR3 is 13 amino acids.

V gene TRBV11-2 combines with J gene TRBJ2-3; 11 bases are shared with TRBD1. This CDR3 has 16 residues. V dropped 2 bases and J dropped 3; count of bases not matched to a gene: 4. CDR1 is SGHAT, CDR2 FQNNGV, per germline. CDR3 DNA: TGTGCCAGCAGCTTACTGGGACAGGGGGTGACAGATACGCAGTATTTT. Translation gives CASSLLGQGVTDTQYF. The variable domain in full, completed from reference TRBV11-2 and TRBJ2-3, reads EAGVAQSPRYKIIEKRQSVAFWCNPISGHATLYWYQQILGQGPKLLIQFQNNGVVDDSQLPKDRFSAERLKGVDSTLKIQPAKLEDSAVYLCASSLLGQGVTDTQYFGPGTRLTVL.

This clone has just one count. V is TRBV13 and J is TRBJ2-5; D might be TRBD1 (6 bases). Trimming pared 2 bases from V and 5 bases from J, leaving 18 bases between. The CDR3 totals 16 residues. Germline CDR1 PRHDT, CDR2 FYEKMQ (reference sequence). The DNA of the CDR3 is TGTGCCAGCAGCTTAAGGCCAGAGTGGGGGCAGGAGACCCAGTACTTC. Protein product: CASSLRPEWGQETQYF.

The chain links TRBV4-1 to TRBJ2-5, with 8 positions matching TRBD1. J gave up 2 bases and V 6 bases, and 8 bases lay outside the gene matches. Germline CDR1 is MGHRA and CDR2 is YSYEKL. The CDR3 has 15 amino acids. CDR3 sequence reads: CASRRTGGGQETQYF. CDR3 coding DNA: TGCGCCAGCAGACGCACAGGGGGAGGACAAGAGACCCAGTACTTC.

The chain has TRBV5-6 and TRBJ1-2; maybe TRBD1 (6 bases). V lost 4 bases to trimming and J lost 2 bases, with 9 bases between them. The CDR3 covers 13 residues. Germline V gives CDR1 SGHDT, CDR2 YYEEEE. The CDR3 loop is CASSPGQNYGYTF. The CDR3, as DNA: TGTGCCAGCAGCCCGGGACAAAACTATGGCTACACCTTC. Drawing the rest from reference TRBV5-6 and TRBJ1-2, the complete variable domain is DAGVTQSPTHLIKTRGQQVTLRCSPKSGHDTVSWYQQALGQGPQFIFQYYEEEERQRGNFPDRFSGHQFPNYSSELNVNALLLGDSALYLCASSPGQNYGYTFGSGTRLTVV.

The chain employs TRBV4-2 and TRBJ1-4; no clear D. The CDR3 is 16 residues long. Germline-derived CDR1 and CDR2 are LGHNA and YNFKEQ. Trimming removed 0 bases from V and 4 bases from J, with 12 bases in between. This chain's CDR3 is CASSQDDAMGNEKLFF. In DNA, the CDR3 is TGTGCCAGCAGCCAAGATGACGCGATGGGTAATGAAAAACTGTTTTTT.

V is TRBV18 and J is TRBJ1-1, with 12 bases fitting TRBD1. The trim removed 5 bases at V and 4 bases at J, leaving 20 bases unmatched. Per the germline V gene, CDR1 is KGHSH and CDR2 is LQKENI. The CDR3 extends over 20 amino acids. This CDR3 reads CASSIGQRTGTGGAGTEAFF. The CDR3 nucleotides are TGTGCCAGCTCAATAGGCCAGCGGACCGGGACAGGGGGCGCGGGCACTGAAGCTTTCTTT.

This clone appeared a single time. CDR3 sequence (DNA): TGTGCCAGCAGCGTCGGCCCCTATAGCAATCAGCCCCAGCATTTT. Amino acids: CASSVGPYSNQPQHF. The chain joins TRBV9 to TRBJ1-5; no reliable D call. V was clipped by 2 bases and J by 0 bases, with 9 bases between them. The CDR3 sequence is 15 residues long. Germline V gene sequence: CDR1 SGDLS, CDR2 YYNGEE.

J is TRBJ1-6 and V is TRBV4-1; maybe TRBD1 (5 bases). In germline, CDR1 is MGHRA, CDR2 YSYEKL. The CDR3 is made up of 15 amino acids. V lost 6 bases and J lost 6, with 15 bases in between. In DNA, the CDR3 is TGCGCCAGCAGTCTGCCGGGGGGGGGTAATTCACCCCTCCACTTT. Its translation: CASSLPGGGNSPLHF.

The gene calls are TRBV4-2 and TRBJ1-4; TRBD1 matches 10 bases. The V and J ends lost 4 bases and 8 bases, in that order; junction bases with no gene match: 10. Germline assignment: CDR1 LGHNA and CDR2 YNFKEQ. The CDR3 is 16 amino acids. DNA of the CDR3: TGTGCCAGCAGCCGAGAACCCGGGACAGGGGACGAAAAACTGTTTTTT. This gives the protein CASSREPGTGDEKLFF.

V and J are TRBV19 and TRBJ2-2; the D gene is possibly TRBD2 (6 bases). The CDR3 is 14 amino acids. Germline CDR1 is LNHDA and CDR2 is SQIVND (reference sequence). V dropped 7 bases and J dropped 5 bases, with 14 bases sitting between them. Written as DNA, the CDR3 is TGTGCCAGTAAGCGCAGGGAGGAAACCGGGGAGCTGTTTTTT. The encoded protein is CASKRREETGELFF.

V gene TRBV4-1 combines with J gene TRBJ1-1, with 7 bases matching TRBD1. CDR3 length equals 16 residues. Germline V gene lookup returns CDR1 MGHRA and CDR2 YSYEKL. V trimming: 0 bases; J trimming: 3 bases; junction bases outside the gene matches: 7. CDR3 sequence reads: CASSQDLADRDTEAFF. The CDR3 DNA is TGCGCCAGCAGCCAAGATCTGGCCGACAGGGACACTGAAGCTTTCTTT.

The sample holds one count of this clone. V is TRBV5-4 and J is TRBJ1-2; 7 bases map to TRBD1. This CDR3 comprises 14 residues. Germline V gives CDR1 SGHNT, CDR2 YYREEE (reference sequence). V lost 4 bases to trimming and J lost 7 bases; unmatched junction nucleotides: 10. CDR3 loop: CASSVVQGPGGYTF. CDR3 DNA sequence: TGTGCCAGCAGCGTAGTACAGGGGCCGGGTGGCTACACCTTC.